The rows below give T cell receptor beta chains drawn from one sample of a study of blood T cell repertoires in COVID-19. The repertoire was sequenced with immunoSEQ multiplex PCR; TCRdb's copy has only in-frame clones and lacks some. The sample yields hundreds of thousands of clones, roughly 89% seen once. Sequencing was done on a sample of PBMCs or T cells enriched from blood (not recorded which). Receptor source: a woman aged 40 to 55 who had recovered from COVID-19. CDR3s include the opening cysteine and the closing phenylalanine or tryptophan. A D gene is named only where the DNA matches it firmly. Size tells how often a clone was seen (once, few, many) or the class of an expanded clone, and some rows leave it out.

TRBV5-1	TRBJ1-3	.	.	TGCGCCAGCAGCAAAGGGGACTCTGGAAACACCATATATTTT	CASSKGDSGNTIYF
TRBV28	TRBJ1-2	.	.	TGTGCCAGCAGTTTAGGAGGGATCTCCTATGGCTACACCTTC	CASSLGGISYGYTF
TRBV7-3	TRBJ2-5	.	TRBD1	TGTGCCAGCAGCCCAGGGGGATACCAAGAGACCCAGTACTTC	CASSPGGYQETQYF
TRBV5-1	TRBJ1-1	.	TRBD1	TGCGCCAGCAGTCCCGGGACAGGGTCCAAGAACACTGAAGCTTTCTTT	CASSPGTGSKNTEAFF
TRBV28	TRBJ2-7	.	TRBD1	TGTGCCAGCAGTACACAGACAGGGTTCAGGGACGAGCAGTACTTC	CASSTQTGFRDEQYF
TRBV9	TRBJ2-1	.	TRBD2	TGTGCCAGCAGCGCCGGGGTGGGGACTAGCGGCTCCAATGAGCAGTTCTTC	CASSAGVGTSGSNEQFF
TRBV12-3/TRBV12-4	TRBJ1-6	.	.	TGTGCCAGCATGACGGGGAACTCACCCCTCCACTTT	CASMTGNSPLHF
TRBV5-1	TRBJ2-3	.	TRBD2	TGCGCCAGCAGCTTGGGCGGGAGCGGGACAGATACGCAGTATTTT	CASSLGGSGTDTQYF
TRBV28	TRBJ1-5	once	.	TGTGCCAGCAGTTTACGTACAGGGCAGAAGCCCCAGCATTTT	CASSLRTGQKPQHF
TRBV3-1/TRBV3-2	TRBJ1-4	.	.	TGTGCCAGCAGCCAAGAAGGGGACATCAATGAAAAACTGTTTTTT	CASSQEGDINEKLFF
TRBV3-1/TRBV3-2	TRBJ1-2	once	.	TGTGCCAGCAGCCAAGATCGGTGGTATGGCTACACCTTC	CASSQDRWYGYTF
TRBV18	TRBJ1-2	.	TRBD1	TGTGCCAGCTCACCACAAACCGGACAGGCTGCGCTCCGCTTTGGCTACACCTTC	CASSPQTGQAALRFGYTF
TRBV7-3	TRBJ2-1	.	TRBD2	TGTGCCAGCAGCGGGACTAGCGGGAGATTCAATGAGCAGTTCTTC	CASSGTSGRFNEQFF
TRBV30	TRBJ2-5	once	.	TGTGCCTGGAGTGCCGGAATAGTGCGGGAGACCCAGTACTTC	CAWSAGIVRETQYF
TRBV14	TRBJ2-2	once	TRBD1	TGTGCCAGCAGCCCACAGGGGATCGGGGAGCTGTTTTTT	CASSPQGIGELFF
TRBV15	TRBJ1-5	.	.	TGTGCCACCAGCAGTGGCCTAGGGGGAAGCAATCAGCCCCAGCATTTT	CATSSGLGGSNQPQHF
TRBV28	TRBJ2-7	.	.	TGTGCCAGCAGTTTGGAGGGGCGCGGCGAGCAGTACTTC	CASSLEGRGEQYF